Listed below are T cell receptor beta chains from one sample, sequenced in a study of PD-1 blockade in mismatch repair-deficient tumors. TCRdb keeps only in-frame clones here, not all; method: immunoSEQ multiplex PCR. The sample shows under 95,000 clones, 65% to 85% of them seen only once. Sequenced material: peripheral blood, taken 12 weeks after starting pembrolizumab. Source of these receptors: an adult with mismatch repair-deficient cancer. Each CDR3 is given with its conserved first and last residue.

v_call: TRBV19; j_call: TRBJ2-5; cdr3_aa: CASTGQQQETQYF
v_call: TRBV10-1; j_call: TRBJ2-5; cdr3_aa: CASSESTLVAKETQYF
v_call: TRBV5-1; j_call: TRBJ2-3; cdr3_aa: CASSLALAGVTDTQYF
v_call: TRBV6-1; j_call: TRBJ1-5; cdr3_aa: CASSEERGHGNQPQHF
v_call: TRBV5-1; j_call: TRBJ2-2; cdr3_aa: CASSLAQRGNTGELFF
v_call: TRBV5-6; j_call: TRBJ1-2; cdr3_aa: CASSLAQGMDYGYTF
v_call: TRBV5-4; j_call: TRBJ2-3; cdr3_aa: CASSLLPSGGGMDTQYF
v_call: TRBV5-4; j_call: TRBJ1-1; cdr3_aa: CASSLIHGPVAFF
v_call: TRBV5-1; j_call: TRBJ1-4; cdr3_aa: CASSFEGADEKLFF
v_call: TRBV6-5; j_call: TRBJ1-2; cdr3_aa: CASVEGGLNYGYTF
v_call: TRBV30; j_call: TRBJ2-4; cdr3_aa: CAWSSDRVGGAKNIQYF
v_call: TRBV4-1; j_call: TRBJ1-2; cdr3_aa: CASSQDLRLVDYGYTF
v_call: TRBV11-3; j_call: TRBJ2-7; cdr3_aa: CASSLGQGQTYEQYF
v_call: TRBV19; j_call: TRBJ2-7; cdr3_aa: CASSLRGGLAGSHYEQYF
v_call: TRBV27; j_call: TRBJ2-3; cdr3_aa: CASSPSSIGFDTQYF
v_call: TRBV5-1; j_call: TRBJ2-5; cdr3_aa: CASSLRDTQETQYF
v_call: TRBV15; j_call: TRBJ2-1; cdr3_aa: CATSRDLASGSNEQFF
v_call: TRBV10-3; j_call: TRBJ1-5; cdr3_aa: CAMGGSGPQHF
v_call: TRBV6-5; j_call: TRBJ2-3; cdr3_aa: CASSYRDRSTDTQYF
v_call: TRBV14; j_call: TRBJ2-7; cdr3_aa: CASSETYEQYF
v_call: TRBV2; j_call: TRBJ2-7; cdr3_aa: CASRQGAAREQYF
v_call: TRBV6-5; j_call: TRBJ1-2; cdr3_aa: CASTSPGNNYGYTF
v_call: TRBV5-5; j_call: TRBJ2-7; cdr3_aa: CASSLEGRAYEQYF
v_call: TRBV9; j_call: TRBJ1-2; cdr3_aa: CASSVGGRELYGYTF
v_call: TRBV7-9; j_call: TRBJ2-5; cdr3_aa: CASSPDRGLWETQYF
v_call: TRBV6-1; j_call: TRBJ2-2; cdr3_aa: CASTRQGPATGELFF
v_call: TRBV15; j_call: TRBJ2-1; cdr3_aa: CATSAIGSEQFF
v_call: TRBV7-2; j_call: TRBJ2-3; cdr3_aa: CASSLGGGQGGTDTQYF
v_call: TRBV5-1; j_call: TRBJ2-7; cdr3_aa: CASSWGASGSYEQYF
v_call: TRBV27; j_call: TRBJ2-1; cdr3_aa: CASSLSTSSYNEQFF
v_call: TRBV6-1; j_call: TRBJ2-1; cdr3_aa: CASSEGSNNEQFF
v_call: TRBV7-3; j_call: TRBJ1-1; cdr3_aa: CASSLTGGDTEAFF
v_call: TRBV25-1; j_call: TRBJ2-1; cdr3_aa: CASKREGNEQFF
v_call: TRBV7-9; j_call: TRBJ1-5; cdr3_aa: CASSSGASNQPQHF
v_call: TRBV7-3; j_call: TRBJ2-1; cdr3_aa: CASSPKRTSVEQFF
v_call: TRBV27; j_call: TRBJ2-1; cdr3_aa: CASSLSAGPYNEQFF
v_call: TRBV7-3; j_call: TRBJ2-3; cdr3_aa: CASSVGLASDTQYF
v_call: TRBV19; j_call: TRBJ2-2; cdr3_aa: CASTGDTGELFF
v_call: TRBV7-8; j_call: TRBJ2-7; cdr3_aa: CASSLFGSYEQYF
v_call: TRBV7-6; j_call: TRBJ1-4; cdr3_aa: CASSLGPTNEKLFF
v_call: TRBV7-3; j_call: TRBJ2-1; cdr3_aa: CASSSLAGLYNEQFF